This T cell receptor beta chain came from a study of neoadjuvant anti-PD-1 for oral cavity cancer. From germline, CDR1 is PRHDT and CDR2 FYEKMQ (reference sequence). There are 14 residues in the CDR3. Trimming cost V 4 bases and J 4 bases; bases outside gene matches: 1. The time point here: after neoadjuvant nivolumab, at surgical resection. Patients had HPV-negative, locally advanced oral cavity squamous cell carcinoma. The table lists this clone with many counts. The antigen is unknown. Overall study results and limits: Greater tumor shrinkage accompanied bigger post-treatment sizes of preexisting clones. With three patients per group, TCR findings need larger cohorts.

Tumor libraries mostly used roughly 4.8 ug genomic DNA, two replicates each. Only in-frame clones appear in the TCRdb table, and some are missing; sequencing was by immunoSEQ multiplex PCR. The sample includes roughly 25,000 clones, 27% of them seen just once. Sequencing used tumor tissue, obtained after nivolumab (anti-PD-1) treatment. This TCR was recovered from a person between 40 and 85 years old with oral cavity squamous cell carcinoma. The chain uses TRBV13 and TRBJ1-6; 7 bases match TRBD1. CDR3 loop: CASSSDRYNSPLHF. CDR3 sequence (DNA): TGTGCCAGCAGCTCGGACAGGTATAATTCACCCCTCCACTTT.